This is a list of T cell receptor beta chains from one sample in a study of blood T cell repertoires in COVID-19. Some clones are missing from TCRdb's copy, which holds only in-frame ones; the method was immunoSEQ multiplex PCR. The sample consists of about 75,000 clones, under 80% of them appearing once. The sequencing sample was made of peripheral blood. The source of these receptors is a human donor with acute or convalescent COVID-19. The donor label of this sample is uncertain. The CDR3 runs from the conserved cysteine through the conserved F or W. D genes are given only for firm matches. The listing skips clone size in some rows; elsewhere it reads once, few, many or a size class.

clone_size | j_call | cdr3_length | d_call | v_call | cdr3_nt | cdr3_aa
NA | TRBJ1-2 | 13 | NA | TRBV6-5 | TGTGCCAGCAGCCTTCAGTCTAACTATGGCTACACCTTC | CASSLQSNYGYTF
NA | TRBJ1-3 | 18 | TRBD1 | TRBV18 | TGTGCCAGCTCACCCTTCACGGGACAGGGGGCAGCTGGAAACACCATATATTTT | CASSPFTGQGAAGNTIYF
NA | TRBJ2-7 | 14 | TRBD2 | TRBV5-4 | TGTGCCAGCAGCCGCGGGAGAACCGGCTACGAGCAGTACTTC | CASSRGRTGYEQYF
NA | TRBJ2-1 | 15 | NA | TRBV18 | TGTGCCAGCTCACCGAAGGACAGCTCCTACAATGAGCAGTTCTTC | CASSPKDSSYNEQFF
once | TRBJ2-2 | 16 | NA | TRBV4-2 | TGTGCCAGCAGCCCCTCAGGGGGGCCGAACACCGGGGAGCTGTTTTTT | CASSPSGGPNTGELFF
many | TRBJ2-2 | 16 | NA | TRBV18 | TGTGCCAGCTCACCTCGGGTTTCCGCGAACACCGGGGAGCTGTTTTTT | CASSPRVSANTGELFF
once | TRBJ2-2 | 18 | TRBD2 | TRBV5-1 | TGCGCCAGCAGCTCCGGACTAGCGGGGGGTTCGAACACCGGGGAGCTGTTTTTT | CASSSGLAGGSNTGELFF
few | TRBJ1-2 | 17 | TRBD1 | TRBV5-4 | TGTGCCAGCAGCTCAAGGTCCGACAGGGAAGCTAACTATGGCTACACCTTC | CASSSRSDREANYGYTF
NA | TRBJ2-3 | 14 | TRBD2 | TRBV24-1 | TGTGCCACCAGTGGTAGCGGGGGGGCAGATACGCAGTATTTT | CATSGSGGADTQYF
NA | TRBJ1-6 | 16 | NA | TRBV12-2 | TGTGCAAGTCGCCATACAGGGGAAACCTATAATTCACCCCTCCACTTT | CASRHTGETYNSPLHF
NA | TRBJ1-5 | 13 | NA | TRBV27 | TGTGCCAGCGCAAAGAGGGACAATCAGCCCCAGCATTTT | CASAKRDNQPQHF
NA | TRBJ2-3 | 15 | TRBD2 | TRBV10-3 | TGTGCCATCAGTGGTAGCGGGGGGGGTACAGATACGCAGTATTTT | CAISGSGGGTDTQYF
NA | TRBJ2-1 | 12 | NA | TRBV15 | TGCGCCACCTCCGCGGGGTACAATGAGCAGTTCTTC | CATSAGYNEQFF
NA | TRBJ2-1 | 15 | TRBD2 | TRBV9 | TGTGCCAGCAGCGTAGACGGTAGCGGGGGCCATGAGCAGTTCTTC | CASSVDGSGGHEQFF
NA | TRBJ2-2 | 15 | NA | TRBV5-1 | TGCGCCAGCAGCTTGGACTGGGGACTCACCGGGGAGCTGTTTTTT | CASSLDWGLTGELFF
NA | TRBJ1-1 | 14 | NA | TRBV3-1/TRBV3-2 | TGTGCCAGCAGCCTCCAGGGCAGGGGAACTGAAGCTTTCTTT | CASSLQGRGTEAFF
NA | TRBJ2-7 | 17 | TRBD2 | TRBV5-6 | TGTGCCAGCAGCTTGGCGGCTAGCGGGAGGGAAGGTTACGAGCAGTACTTC | CASSLAASGREGYEQYF
NA | TRBJ1-4 | 15 | TRBD1 | TRBV6-5 | TGTGCCAGCAGTTCACAGGGGGCCACTAATGAAAAACTGTTTTTT | CASSSQGATNEKLFF
NA | TRBJ2-6 | 17 | NA | TRBV10-3 | TGTGCCATCAGTGACCCGGGACAAGTCTCTGGGGCCAACGTCCTGACTTTC | CAISDPGQVSGANVLTF
few | TRBJ1-1 | 13 | NA | TRBV11-3 | TGTGCCAGCGGTAGCGGGGGGGACCCTGAAGCTTTCTTT | CASGSGGDPEAFF
NA | TRBJ2-5 | 13 | NA | TRBV5-6 | TGTGCCAGCAGTTTTTCCCCTAGTGAGACCCAGTACTTC | CASSFSPSETQYF
NA | TRBJ2-1 | 14 | TRBD2 | TRBV5-1 | TGCGCCAGCAGCCGGGGGTCGAGCGGGGATGAGCAGTTCTTC | CASSRGSSGDEQFF
NA | TRBJ2-3 | 14 | TRBD1 | TRBV24-1 | TGTGCCACCAGTGGTTTGACAGGGGTAGATACGCAGTATTTT | CATSGLTGVDTQYF
NA | TRBJ1-2 | 13 | NA | TRBV14 | TGTGCCAGCAGCCCCCAGGGGAACTATGGCTACACCTTC | CASSPQGNYGYTF
NA | TRBJ1-2 | 13 | NA | TRBV28 | TGTGCCAGCACCCTTGGGGGGGTCTATGGCTACACCTTC | CASTLGGVYGYTF
once | TRBJ1-2 | 14 | NA | TRBV9 | TGTGCCAGCAGCGTAGAGACAGTGAGCTATGGCTACACCTTC | CASSVETVSYGYTF
NA | TRBJ2-7 | 16 | NA | TRBV28 | TGTGCCAGCAGTTTTCTATCGGCAGGCGTAAACCACGAGCAGTACTTC | CASSFLSAGVNHEQYF
NA | TRBJ2-2 | 15 | NA | TRBV9 | TGTGCCAGCAGCGTAGGGCTCCCCAACACCGGGGAGCTGTTTTTT | CASSVGLPNTGELFF
NA | TRBJ2-1 | 14 | NA | TRBV6-2/TRBV6-3 | TGTGCCAGCAGTTACTCGACAGCATACAATGAGCAGTTCTTC | CASSYSTAYNEQFF
NA | TRBJ1-5 | 13 | NA | TRBV7-2 | TGTGCCAGCAGCTTATACAGGGACCAGCCCCAGCATTTT | CASSLYRDQPQHF
NA | TRBJ2-5 | 15 | NA | TRBV6-2/TRBV6-3 | TGTGCCAGCAGCCAAGGGACACGCTGGGAGGAGACCCAGTACTTC | CASSQGTRWEETQYF
once | TRBJ1-5 | 14 | TRBD1 | TRBV2 | TGTGCCAGCAGCCAACAGGGGGAAGGGCAGCCCCAGCATTTT | CASSQQGEGQPQHF
NA | TRBJ2-3 | 17 | TRBD1 | TRBV5-6 | TGTGCCAGCAGCCAGGAGTTGGGGACAGGGGCTGTTGATACGCAGTATTTT | CASSQELGTGAVDTQYF
NA | TRBJ1-5 | 14 | TRBD1 | TRBV19 | TGTGCCAGTAGTATTCAGGGGGCGGGTCAGCCCCAGCATTTT | CASSIQGAGQPQHF
NA | TRBJ1-1 | 13 | NA | TRBV2 | TGTGCCAGCAGCGGCAGGGGAAGAACTGAAGCTTTCTTT | CASSGRGRTEAFF
NA | TRBJ1-5 | 14 | NA | TRBV6-5 | TGTGCCAGCAGTTCGCACTCTGGCAATCAGCCCCAGCATTTT | CASSSHSGNQPQHF
NA | TRBJ2-1 | 10 | NA | TRBV29-1 | TGCAGCGTTGAACAGGTAGAGCAGTTCTTC | CSVEQVEQFF
NA | TRBJ2-3 | 19 | NA | TRBV6-2/TRBV6-3 | TGTGCCAGCAGTTATGGTATGGGGGGGGGCCTTACCTTCACAGATACGCAGTATTTT | CASSYGMGGGLTFTDTQYF
NA | TRBJ1-3 | 14 | TRBD1 | TRBV7-2 | TGTGCCAGCATCCACGACAGGGTGTCTAACACCATATATTTT | CASIHDRVSNTIYF
once | TRBJ2-3 | 17 | TRBD2 | TRBV27 | TGTGCCAGCAGTTTATCCTATACTAGCGGGAGAGGAGATACGCAGTATTTT | CASSLSYTSGRGDTQYF